This TCR beta chain was recorded in a study of blood T cells in healthy people across ages. Primers used in a second PCR of roughly 7 to 12 cycles were a sample-barcoded 5' primer and a J-beta primer mix. TCRdb recomputed calls from the 5' RACE reads with MiXCR, one row per CDR3 protein. Here the sample spans around 1.5 million distinct CDR3 sequences, 42% being singletons. Sequenced input: blood. This TCR came from a woman aged 18-29 years in good health.

DNA of the CDR3: TGCAGCGCTTCCGGGACTAGCGGGAAGAGCACCGGGGAGCTGTTTTTT. This encodes CSASGTSGKSTGELFF. The V and J genes are TRBV29-1 and TRBJ2-2; TRBD2 aligns across 13 bases. CDR3 length: 16 amino acids. Germline V lookup: CDR1 SQVTM, CDR2 ANQGSEA. V dropped 7 bases and J dropped 4; count of bases not matched to a gene: 9.